This TCR beta chain was retrieved from a study of blood T cells in healthy people across ages. This clonotype was seen a single time. Using a J-beta primer mix together with a sample-barcoded 5' primer, a second PCR was run for about 6 to 12 cycles. Each of the cDNA molecules was tagged by a template-switch adaptor with 12 random nucleotides. TCRdb independently ran MiXCR on the 5' RACE reads; one entry per CDR3 protein. The sample has about 500,000 distinct CDR3 sequences, under 30% seen once; the top ten hold around 10%. Each of the donors had approximately 10 milliliters of peripheral blood drawn into EDTA-treated Vacutainer tubes. CDR3 length equals 16 residues. V dropped 6 bases and J dropped 8; count of bases not matched to a gene: 18. Looked up from germline, CDR1 is MNHEY and CDR2 is SVGAGI. The same data also went into a second study, on T cells of mothers and their children. That source reports: In related and unrelated pairs alike, thymic selection shapes TCR recombination output, with inherited differences minor.

The sample taken for sequencing was blood. This receptor was identified in a boy aged 5 to 17 in good health. V usage is TRBV6-5 and J usage is TRBJ1-2; 7 positions match TRBD1. In DNA form, the CDR3 reads TGTGCCAGCAGCTCCGGCAGGGGGAAGGTTAGACAGGGCTACACCTTC. Translating it yields CASSSGRGKVRQGYTF.